This T cell receptor beta chain appears in the sequencing data of a study of blood T cell repertoires in COVID-19. Data came from immunoSEQ multiplex PCR; TCRdb stores just in-frame clones and leaves some out. The sample lists 20,000 or so clones; under 95% were seen once. Germline values: CDR1 MNHNY, CDR2 SVGAGI (reference sequence). V was pared by 0 bases and J by 6 bases, with 17 bases between. CDR3 length equals 16 residues. Source material: peripheral blood. The source is a human donor in a cohort sampled during active COVID-19. The V and J genes are TRBV6-6 and TRBJ1-1, with a tentative D call TRBD1 (5 bases). The CDR3 loop reads CASSYSVTGGRAEAFF. CDR3 nucleotide sequence: TGTGCCAGCAGTTACTCGGTGACGGGGGGACGGGCTGAAGCTTTCTTT.